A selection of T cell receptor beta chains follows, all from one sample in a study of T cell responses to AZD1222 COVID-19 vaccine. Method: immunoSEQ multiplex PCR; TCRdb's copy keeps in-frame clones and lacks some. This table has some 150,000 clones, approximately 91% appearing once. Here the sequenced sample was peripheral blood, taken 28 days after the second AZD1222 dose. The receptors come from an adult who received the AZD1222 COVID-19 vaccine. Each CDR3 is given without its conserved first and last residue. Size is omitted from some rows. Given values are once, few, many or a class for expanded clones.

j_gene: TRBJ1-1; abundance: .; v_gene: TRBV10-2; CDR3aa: AINRDRNTEAF
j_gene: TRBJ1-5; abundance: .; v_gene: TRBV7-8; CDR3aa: ASSRGPGSNQPQH
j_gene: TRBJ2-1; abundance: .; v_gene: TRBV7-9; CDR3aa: ASSRVQGTSWNNEQF
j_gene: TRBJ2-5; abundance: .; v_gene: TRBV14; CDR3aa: ASSHERQETQY
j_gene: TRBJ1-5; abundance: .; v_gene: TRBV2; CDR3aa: ASSDPGTGAQPQH
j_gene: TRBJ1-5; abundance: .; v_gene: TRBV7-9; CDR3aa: ASSLKEFNQPQH
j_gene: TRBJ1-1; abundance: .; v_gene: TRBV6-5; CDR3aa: ASTTRTEAF
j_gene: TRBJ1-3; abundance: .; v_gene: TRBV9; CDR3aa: ASSVDGQGNTIY
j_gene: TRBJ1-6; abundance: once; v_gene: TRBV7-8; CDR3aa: ASSLSPRNSPLH
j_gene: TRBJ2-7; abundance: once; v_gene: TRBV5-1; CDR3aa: ASSPGDRVLYEQY
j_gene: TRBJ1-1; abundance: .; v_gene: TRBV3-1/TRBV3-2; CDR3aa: ASSRRDRGTEAF
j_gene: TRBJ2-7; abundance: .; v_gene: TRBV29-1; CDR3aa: SVERLGGEQY
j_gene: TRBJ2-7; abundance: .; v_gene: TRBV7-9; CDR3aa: ASSLAGANEQY
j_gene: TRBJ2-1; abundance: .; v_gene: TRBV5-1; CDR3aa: ASSPGLASSNEQF
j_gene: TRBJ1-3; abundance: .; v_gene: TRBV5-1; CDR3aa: ASSLGGQGLGNTIY
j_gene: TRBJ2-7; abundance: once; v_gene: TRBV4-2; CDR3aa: ASSQALAGEQY
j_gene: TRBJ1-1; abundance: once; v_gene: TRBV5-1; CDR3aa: ASSVDGTGGVEAF
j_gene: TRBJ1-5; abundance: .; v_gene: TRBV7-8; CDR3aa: ASSTNRVQPQH
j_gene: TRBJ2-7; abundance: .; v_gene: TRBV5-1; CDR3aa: ASSQGQPSSYEQY
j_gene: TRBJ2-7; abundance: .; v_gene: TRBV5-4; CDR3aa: ASSLVGSGRVYEQY
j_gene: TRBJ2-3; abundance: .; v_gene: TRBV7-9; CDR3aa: ASSLGEKRTQY
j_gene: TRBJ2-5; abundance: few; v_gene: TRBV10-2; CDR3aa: ASSGAFGDGETQY
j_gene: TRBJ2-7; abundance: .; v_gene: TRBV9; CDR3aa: ASSFGLAGGLNEQY
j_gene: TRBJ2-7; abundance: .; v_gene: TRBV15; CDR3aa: ATSRDGGGISYEQY
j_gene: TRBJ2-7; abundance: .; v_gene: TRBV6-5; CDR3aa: ASSGQGFTYEQY
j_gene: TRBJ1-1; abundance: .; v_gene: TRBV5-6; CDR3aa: ASSLPREGLNTEAF
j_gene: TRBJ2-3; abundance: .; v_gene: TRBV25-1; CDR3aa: ASSAAGFGTDTQY
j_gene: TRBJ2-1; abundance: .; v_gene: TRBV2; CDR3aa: ASSDRRGGGRYNEQF
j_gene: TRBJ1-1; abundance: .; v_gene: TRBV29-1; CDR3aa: SVVPRGTEAF
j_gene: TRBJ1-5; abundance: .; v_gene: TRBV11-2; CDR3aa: ASSLAGGSNQPQH
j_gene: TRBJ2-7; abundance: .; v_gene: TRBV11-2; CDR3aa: ASSLGLGEQY
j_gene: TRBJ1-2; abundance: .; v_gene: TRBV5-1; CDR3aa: ASSLGVVLSYGYT
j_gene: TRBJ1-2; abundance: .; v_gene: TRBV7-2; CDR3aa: ASSRRQGAKNEVT
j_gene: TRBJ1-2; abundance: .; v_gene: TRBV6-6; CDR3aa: ASSYDRNYGYT
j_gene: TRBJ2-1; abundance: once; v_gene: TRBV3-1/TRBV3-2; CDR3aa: ASSQGKRGAGYNEQF
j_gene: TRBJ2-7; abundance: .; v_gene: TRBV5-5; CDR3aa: ASSLGPETYEQY
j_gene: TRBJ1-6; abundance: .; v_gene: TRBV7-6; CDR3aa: ASSRSSSYNSPLH
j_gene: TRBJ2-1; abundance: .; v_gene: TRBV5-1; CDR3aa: ASSLDRGSEQF
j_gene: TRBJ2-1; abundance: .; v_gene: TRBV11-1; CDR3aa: ASSLGLAGHNEQF